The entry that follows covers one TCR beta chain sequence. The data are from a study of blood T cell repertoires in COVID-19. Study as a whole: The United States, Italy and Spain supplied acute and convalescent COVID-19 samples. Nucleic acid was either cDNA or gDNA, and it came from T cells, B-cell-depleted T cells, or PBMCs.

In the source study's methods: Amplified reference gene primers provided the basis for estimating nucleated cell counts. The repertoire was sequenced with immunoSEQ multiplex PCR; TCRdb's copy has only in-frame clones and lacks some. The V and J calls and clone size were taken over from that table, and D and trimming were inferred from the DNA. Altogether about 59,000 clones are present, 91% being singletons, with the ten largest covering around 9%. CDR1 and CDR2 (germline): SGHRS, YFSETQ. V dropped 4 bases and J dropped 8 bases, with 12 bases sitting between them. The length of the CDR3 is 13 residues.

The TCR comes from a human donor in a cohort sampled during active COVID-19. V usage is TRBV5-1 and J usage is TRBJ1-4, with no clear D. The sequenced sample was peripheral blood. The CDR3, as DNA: TGCGCCAGCAGCCGGGGAGTTAACGAAAAACTGTTTTTT. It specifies CASSRGVNEKLFF.